This T cell receptor (beta chain) was sequenced during a study of T-cell reconstitution after alpha-beta-depleted transplantation in children. A library of TCRbeta sequences, prepared with unique molecular identifiers, was generated. TCRdb reprocessed the PCR reads via MiXCR and lists one record per CDR3 protein. The sample has roughly 170,000 distinct CDR3 sequences; approximately 7% are singletons. This TCR came from a human donor who donated a stem cell graft to a child with Wiskott-Aldrich syndrome. Specimen: PBMCs from the stem cell graft donor, collected from the stem cell graft.

This CDR3 reads CASQAHWIETQYF. The CDR3 DNA reads as TGTGCCAGCCAAGCACACTGGATAGAGACCCAGTACTTC. The gene calls are TRBV12-3 or TRBV12-4 and TRBJ2-5; no definite D call. Trimming removed 8 bases at V and 4 bases at J, with 14 bases between. The CDR3 runs to 13 residues.